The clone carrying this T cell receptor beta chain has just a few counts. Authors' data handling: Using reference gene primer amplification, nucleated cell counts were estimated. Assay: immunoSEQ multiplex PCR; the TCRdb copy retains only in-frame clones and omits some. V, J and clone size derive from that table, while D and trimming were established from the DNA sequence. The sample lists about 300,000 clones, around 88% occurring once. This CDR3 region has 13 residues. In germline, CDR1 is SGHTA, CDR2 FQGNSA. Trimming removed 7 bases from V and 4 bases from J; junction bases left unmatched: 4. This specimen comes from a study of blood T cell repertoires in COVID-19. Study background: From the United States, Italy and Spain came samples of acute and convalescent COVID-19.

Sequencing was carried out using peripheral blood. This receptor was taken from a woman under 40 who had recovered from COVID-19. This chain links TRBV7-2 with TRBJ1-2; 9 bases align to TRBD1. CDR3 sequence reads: CASTSQGAYGYTF. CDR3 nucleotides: TGTGCCAGCACTTCACAGGGGGCCTATGGCTACACCTTC.